Given below is one T cell receptor (beta chain) in context. Antigen unknown. Losses at the gene ends were 5 bases for V and 2 bases for J; bases not matched to a gene: 7. Germline CDR1 MNHEY, CDR2 SMNVEV (reference sequence). The length of the CDR3 is 15 residues. Both 60 Vbeta primers and 13 Jbeta primers went into the PCR. Assay used: immunoSEQ multiplex PCR; TCRdb lists only in-frame clones, some missing. Of some 130,000 clones listed, approximately 79% were seen once; the top ten hold approximately 4%. This sample is drawn from a study of cytomegalovirus exposure and HLA in healthy donors. Whole-study context: Within an early data release were about 80 million unique TCRs drawn from HLA-typed donors.

Study-wide results and caveats: Evidence from a later analysis indicated that most CMV-associated TCR beta chains looked HLA-restricted. Indistinguishable V segments, including TRBV6-2 and TRBV6-3, were excluded.

This sequence originates from a man aged 45 to 65 in good health and CMV-seropositive. V and J are TRBV27 and TRBJ2-7, with 9 bases that match TRBD1. The sequencing sample was made of PBMCs. The CDR3 region is CASSPHRGQAYEQYF. The CDR3, as DNA: TGTGCCAGCAGTCCTCACAGGGGGCAGGCCTACGAGCAGTACTTC.